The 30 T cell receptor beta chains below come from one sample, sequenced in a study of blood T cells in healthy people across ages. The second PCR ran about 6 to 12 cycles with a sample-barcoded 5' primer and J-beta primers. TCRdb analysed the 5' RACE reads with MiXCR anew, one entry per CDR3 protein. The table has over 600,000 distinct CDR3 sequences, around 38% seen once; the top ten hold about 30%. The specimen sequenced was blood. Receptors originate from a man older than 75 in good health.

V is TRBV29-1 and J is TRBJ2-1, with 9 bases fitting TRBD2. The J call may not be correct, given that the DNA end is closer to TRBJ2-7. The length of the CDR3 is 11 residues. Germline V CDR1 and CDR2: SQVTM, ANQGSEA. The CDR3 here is CGGGGYNEQYF. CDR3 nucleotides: TGCGGCGGGGGGGGTTACAATGAGCAGTACTTC.

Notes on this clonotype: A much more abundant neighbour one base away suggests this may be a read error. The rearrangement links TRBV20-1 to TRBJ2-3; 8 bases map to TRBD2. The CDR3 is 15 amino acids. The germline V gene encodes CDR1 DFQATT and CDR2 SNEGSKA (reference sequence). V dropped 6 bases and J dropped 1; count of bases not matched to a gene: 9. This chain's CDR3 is CSAERGSGGTDTQYF. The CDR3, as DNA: TGCAGTGCCGAACGGGGTAGCGGGGGCACAGATACGCAGTATTTT.

The CDR3 reads CASSAAGESGANVLTF. The CDR3 DNA reads TGTGCCAGCAGCGCCGCAGGGGAATCTGGGGCCAACGTCCTGACTTTC. The chain recombines TRBV9 with TRBJ2-6, with D possibly matching TRBD1 (6 bases). CDR3 size: 16 residues. CDR1 and CDR2 (germline): SGDLS, YYNGEE. With 3 bases removed from V and 1 base from J, the gap between germline ends came to 11 bases.

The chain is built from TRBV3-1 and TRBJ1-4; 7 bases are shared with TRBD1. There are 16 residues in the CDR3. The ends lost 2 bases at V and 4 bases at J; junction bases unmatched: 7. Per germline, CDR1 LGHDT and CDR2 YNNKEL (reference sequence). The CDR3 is CASSQRRQGLNEKLFF. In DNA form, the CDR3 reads TGTGCCAGCAGCCAACGTCGACAGGGCCTTAATGAAAAACTGTTTTTT.

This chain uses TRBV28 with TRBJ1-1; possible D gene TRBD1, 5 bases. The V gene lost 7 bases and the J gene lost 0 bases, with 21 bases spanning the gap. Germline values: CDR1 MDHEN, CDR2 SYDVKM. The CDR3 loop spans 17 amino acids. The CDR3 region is CASTTTFVGGMNTEAFF. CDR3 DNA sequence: TGTGCCAGCACCACCACCTTTGTTGGGGGTATGAACACTGAAGCTTTCTTT.

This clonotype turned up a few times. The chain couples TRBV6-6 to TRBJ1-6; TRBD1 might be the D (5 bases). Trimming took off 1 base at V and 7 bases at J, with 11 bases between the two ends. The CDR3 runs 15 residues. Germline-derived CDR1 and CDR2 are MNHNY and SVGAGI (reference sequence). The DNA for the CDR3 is TGTGCCAGCAGTTACTTAGGGGTTGGCAATTCACCCCTCCACTTT. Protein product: CASSYLGVGNSPLHF.

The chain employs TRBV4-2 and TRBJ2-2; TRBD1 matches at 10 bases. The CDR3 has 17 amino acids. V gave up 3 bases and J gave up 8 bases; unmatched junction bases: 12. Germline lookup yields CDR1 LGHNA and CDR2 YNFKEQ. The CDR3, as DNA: TGTGCCAGCAGCCATGGCGCCGGGACAGGGGCTGTGGGGGAGCTGTTTTTT. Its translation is CASSHGAGTGAVGELFF.

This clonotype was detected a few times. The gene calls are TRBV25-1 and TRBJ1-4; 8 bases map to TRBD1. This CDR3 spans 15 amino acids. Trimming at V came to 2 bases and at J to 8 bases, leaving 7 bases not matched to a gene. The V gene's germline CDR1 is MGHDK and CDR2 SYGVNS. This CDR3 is CASSEAPGGAEKLFF. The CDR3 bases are TGTGCCAGCAGTGAAGCTCCAGGGGGCGCGGAAAAACTGTTTTTT.

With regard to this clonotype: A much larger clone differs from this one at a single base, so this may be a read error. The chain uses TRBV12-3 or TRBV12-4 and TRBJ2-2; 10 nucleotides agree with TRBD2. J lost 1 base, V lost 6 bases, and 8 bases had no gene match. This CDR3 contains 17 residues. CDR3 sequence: CASRGLAVAWNTGELFF. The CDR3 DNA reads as TGTGCCAGCAGAGGACTAGCGGTGGCCTGGAACACCGGGGAGCTGTTTTTT.

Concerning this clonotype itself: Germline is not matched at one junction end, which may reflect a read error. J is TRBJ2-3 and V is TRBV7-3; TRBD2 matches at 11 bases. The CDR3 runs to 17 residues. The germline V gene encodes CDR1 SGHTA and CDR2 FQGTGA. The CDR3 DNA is TGTACCAGCAGCATGGGGGGAATCGGGACTAGCGGCCATACGCAGTATTTT. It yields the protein CTSSMGGIGTSGHTQYF.

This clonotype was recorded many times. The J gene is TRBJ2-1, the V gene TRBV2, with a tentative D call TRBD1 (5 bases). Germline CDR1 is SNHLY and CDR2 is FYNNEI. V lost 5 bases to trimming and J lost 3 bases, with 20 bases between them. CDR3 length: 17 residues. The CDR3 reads CASSNAPPGQVYNEQFF. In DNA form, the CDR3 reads TGTGCCAGCAGTAACGCCCCACCCGGACAAGTCTACAATGAGCAGTTCTTC.

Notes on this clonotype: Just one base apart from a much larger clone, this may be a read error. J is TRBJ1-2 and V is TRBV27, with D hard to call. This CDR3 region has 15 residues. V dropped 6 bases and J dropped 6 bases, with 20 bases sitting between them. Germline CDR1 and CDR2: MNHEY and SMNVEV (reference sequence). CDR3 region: CASRPVGSPENGYTF. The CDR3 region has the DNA TGTGCCAGCAGACCCGTGGGGAGCCCGGAGAATGGCTACACCTTC.

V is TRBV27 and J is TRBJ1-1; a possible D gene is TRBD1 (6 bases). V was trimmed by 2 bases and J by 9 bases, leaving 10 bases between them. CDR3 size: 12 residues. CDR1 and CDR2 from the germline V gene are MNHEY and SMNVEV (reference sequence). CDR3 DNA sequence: TGTGCCAGCAGTTTAATGGGGGGCCAAGCTTTCTTT. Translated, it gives CASSLMGGQAFF.

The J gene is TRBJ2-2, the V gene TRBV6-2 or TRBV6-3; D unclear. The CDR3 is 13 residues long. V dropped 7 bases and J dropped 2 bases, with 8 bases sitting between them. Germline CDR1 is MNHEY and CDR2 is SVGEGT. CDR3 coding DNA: TGTGCCAGCAAAATACAAAACACCGGGGAGCTGTTTTTT. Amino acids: CASKIQNTGELFF.

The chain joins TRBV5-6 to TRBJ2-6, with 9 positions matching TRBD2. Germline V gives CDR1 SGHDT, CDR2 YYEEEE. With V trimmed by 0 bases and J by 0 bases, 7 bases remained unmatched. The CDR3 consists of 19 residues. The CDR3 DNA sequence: TGTGCCAGCAGCTTGGGGCGGGGGGGTTCCCGCTCTGGGGCCAACGTCCTGACTTTC. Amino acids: CASSLGRGGSRSGANVLTF.

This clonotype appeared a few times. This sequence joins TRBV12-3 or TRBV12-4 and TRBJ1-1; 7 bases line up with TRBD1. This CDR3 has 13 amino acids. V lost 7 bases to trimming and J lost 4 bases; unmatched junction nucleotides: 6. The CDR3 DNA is TGTGCCAGCACCTTAGGACAGGTCACTGAAGCTTTCTTT. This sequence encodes CASTLGQVTEAFF.

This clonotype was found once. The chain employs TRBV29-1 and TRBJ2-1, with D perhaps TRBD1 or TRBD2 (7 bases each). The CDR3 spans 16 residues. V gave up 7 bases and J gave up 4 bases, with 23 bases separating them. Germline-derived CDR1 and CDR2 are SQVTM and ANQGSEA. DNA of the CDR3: TGCAGCGCAGGGGGATCAGCGGGACGGGATTACAATGAGCAGTTCTTC. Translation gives CSAGGSAGRDYNEQFF.

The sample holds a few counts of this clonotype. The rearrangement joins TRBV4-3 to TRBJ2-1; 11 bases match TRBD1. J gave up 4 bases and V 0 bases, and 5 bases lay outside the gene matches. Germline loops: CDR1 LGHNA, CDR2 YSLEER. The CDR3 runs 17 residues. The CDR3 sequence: CASSQDPGTGGYNEQFF. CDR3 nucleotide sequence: TGCGCCAGCAGCCAAGATCCGGGGACAGGGGGTTACAATGAGCAGTTCTTC.

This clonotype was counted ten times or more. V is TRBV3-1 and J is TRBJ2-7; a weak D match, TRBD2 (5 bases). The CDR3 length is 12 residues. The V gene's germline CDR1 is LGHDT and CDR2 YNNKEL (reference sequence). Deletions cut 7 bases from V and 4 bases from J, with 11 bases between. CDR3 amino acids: CASNWTVYEQYF. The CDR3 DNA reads TGTGCCAGCAACTGGACTGTTTACGAGCAGTACTTC.

The CDR3 is CASSWTLEVDEQYF. The CDR3 nucleotides are TGCGCCAGCAGCTGGACACTGGAGGTAGACGAGCAGTACTTC. V usage is TRBV5-1 and J usage is TRBJ2-7; possibly TRBD1 or TRBD2 for D (5 bases each). With 3 bases removed from V and 5 bases from J, the gap between germline ends came to 15 bases. The V gene's germline CDR1 is SGHRS and CDR2 YFSETQ. The length of the CDR3 is 14 residues.

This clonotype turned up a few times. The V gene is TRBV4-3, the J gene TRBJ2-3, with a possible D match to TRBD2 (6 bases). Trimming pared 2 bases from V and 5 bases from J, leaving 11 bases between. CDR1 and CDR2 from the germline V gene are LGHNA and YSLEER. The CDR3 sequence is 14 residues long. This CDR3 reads CASSQRDLGDTQYF. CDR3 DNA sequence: TGCGCCAGCAGCCAACGGGACTTGGGAGATACGCAGTATTTT.

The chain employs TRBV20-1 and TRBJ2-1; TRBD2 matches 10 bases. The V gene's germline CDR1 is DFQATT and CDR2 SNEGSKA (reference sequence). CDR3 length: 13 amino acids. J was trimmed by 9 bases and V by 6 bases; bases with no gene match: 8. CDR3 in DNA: TGCAGTGCGGTGCCTAGCGGGAGTGGTGAGCAGTTCTTC. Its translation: CSAVPSGSGEQFF.

CDR3 region: CSAPRADRASYEQYF. The CDR3 coding sequence is TGCAGTGCTCCTCGAGCGGACAGGGCCTCCTACGAGCAGTACTTC. V is TRBV20-1 and J is TRBJ2-7; 8 positions agree with TRBD1. This CDR3 region has 15 residues. Germline assignment: CDR1 DFQATT and CDR2 SNEGSKA (reference sequence). J was trimmed by 0 bases and V by 5 bases; bases with no gene match: 9.

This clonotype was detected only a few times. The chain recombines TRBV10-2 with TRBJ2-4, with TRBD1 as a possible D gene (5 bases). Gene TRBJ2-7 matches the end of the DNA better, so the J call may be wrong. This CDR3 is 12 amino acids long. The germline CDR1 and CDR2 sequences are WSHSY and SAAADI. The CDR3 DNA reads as TGCGCCAGCAGTGAATTGGGGCACGAGCAGTACTTC. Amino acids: CASSELGHEQYF.

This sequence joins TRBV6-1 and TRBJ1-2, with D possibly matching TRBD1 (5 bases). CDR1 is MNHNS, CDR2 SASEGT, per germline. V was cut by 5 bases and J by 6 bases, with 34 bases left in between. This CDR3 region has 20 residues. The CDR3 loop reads CASSQSLGRQLLGDSDGYTF. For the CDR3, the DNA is TGTGCCAGCAGTCAGAGCCTGGGACGACAACTGCTAGGGGATAGCGATGGCTACACCTTC.

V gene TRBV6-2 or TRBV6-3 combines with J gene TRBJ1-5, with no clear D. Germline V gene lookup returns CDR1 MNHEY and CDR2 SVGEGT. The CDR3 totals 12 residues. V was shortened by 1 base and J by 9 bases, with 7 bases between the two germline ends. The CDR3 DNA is TGTGCCAGCAGTTACTGGGATACGCCCCAGCATTTT. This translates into CASSYWDTPQHF.

The CDR3: CASSFGRGLLNEQFF. The CDR3 coding sequence is TGTGCCAGCAGCTTCGGGCGGGGGCTCCTTAATGAGCAGTTCTTC. The V and J genes are TRBV7-8 and TRBJ2-1, with D possibly being TRBD2 (7 bases). Germline CDR1 and CDR2: SGHVS and FQNEAQ. The CDR3 has 15 amino acids. Deletions cut 3 bases from V and 7 bases from J, with 16 bases between.

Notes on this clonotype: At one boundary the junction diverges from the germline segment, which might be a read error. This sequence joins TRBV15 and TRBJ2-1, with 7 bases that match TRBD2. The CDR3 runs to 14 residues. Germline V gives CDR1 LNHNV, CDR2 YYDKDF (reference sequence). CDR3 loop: CATSSGGPYNEQFF. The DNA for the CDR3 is TGCGCCACCAGTTCGGGGGGACCCTACAATGAGCAGTTCTTC.

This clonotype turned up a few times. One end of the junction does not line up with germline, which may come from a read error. The CDR3 region is CSARTTSYDEQFF. For the CDR3, the DNA is TGCAGTGCTAGGACCACTAGCTACGATGAGCAGTTCTTC. The genes are TRBV20-1 and TRBJ2-1; TRBD2 might be the D (6 bases). The CDR3 covers 13 residues. Germline-derived CDR1 and CDR2 are DFQATT and SNEGSKA (reference sequence).

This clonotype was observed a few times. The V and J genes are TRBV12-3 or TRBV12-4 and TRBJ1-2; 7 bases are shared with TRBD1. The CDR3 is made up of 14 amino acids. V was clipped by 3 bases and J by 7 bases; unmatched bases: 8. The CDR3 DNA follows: TGTGCCAGCAGTTTTGACAGGGTGCCCTGTGGCTACACCTTC. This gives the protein CASSFDRVPCGYTF.